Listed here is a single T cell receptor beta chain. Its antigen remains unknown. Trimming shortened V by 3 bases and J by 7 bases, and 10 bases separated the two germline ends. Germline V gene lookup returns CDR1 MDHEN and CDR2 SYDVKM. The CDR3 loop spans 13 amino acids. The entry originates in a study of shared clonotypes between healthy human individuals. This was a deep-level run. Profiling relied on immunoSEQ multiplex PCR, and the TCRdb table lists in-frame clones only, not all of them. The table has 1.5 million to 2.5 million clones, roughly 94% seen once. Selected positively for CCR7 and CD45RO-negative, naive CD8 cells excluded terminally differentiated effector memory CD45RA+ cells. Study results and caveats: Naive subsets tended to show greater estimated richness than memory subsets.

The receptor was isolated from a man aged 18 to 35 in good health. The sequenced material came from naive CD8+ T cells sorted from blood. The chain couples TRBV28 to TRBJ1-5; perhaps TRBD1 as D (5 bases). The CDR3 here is CASSLGPRQPQHF. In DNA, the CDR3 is TGTGCCAGCAGTTTGGGGCCTCGGCAGCCCCAGCATTTT. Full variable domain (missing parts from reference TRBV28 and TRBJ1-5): DVKVTQSSRYLVKRTGEKVFLECVQDMDHENMFWYRQDPGLGLRLIYFSYDVKMKEKGDIPEGYSVSREKKERFSLILESASTNQTSMYLCASSLGPRQPQHFGDGTRLSIL.